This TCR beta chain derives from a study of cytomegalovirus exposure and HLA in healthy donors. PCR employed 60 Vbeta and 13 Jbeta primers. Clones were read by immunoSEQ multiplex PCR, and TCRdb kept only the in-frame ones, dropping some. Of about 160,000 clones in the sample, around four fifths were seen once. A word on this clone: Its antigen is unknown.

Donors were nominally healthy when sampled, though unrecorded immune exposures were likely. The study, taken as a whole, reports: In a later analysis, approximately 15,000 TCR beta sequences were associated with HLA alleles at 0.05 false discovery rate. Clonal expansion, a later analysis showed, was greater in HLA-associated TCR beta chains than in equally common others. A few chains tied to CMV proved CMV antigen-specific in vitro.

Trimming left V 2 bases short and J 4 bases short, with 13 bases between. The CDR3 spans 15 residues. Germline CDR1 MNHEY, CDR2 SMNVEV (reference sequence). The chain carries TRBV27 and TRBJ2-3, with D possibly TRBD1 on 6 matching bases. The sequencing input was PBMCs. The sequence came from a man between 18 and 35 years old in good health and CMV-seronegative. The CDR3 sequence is CASSLIPDSADTQYF. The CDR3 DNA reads TGTGCCAGCAGTTTAATTCCGGACAGCGCAGATACGCAGTATTTT.